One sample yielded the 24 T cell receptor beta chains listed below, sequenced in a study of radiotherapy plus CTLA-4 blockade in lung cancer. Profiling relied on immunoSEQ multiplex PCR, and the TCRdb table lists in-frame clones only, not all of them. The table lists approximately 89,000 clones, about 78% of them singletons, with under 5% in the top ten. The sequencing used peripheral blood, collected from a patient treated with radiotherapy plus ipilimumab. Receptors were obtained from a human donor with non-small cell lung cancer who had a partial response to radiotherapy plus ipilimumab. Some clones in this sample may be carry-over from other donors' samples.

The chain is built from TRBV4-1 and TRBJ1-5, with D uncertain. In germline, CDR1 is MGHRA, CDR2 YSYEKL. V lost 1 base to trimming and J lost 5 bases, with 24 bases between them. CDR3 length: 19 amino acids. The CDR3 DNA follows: TGCGCCAGCAGCCAAGCCCCCTTGTCCGCGATCTCGAACCATCAGCCCCAGCATTTT. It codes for CASSQAPLSAISNHQPQHF.

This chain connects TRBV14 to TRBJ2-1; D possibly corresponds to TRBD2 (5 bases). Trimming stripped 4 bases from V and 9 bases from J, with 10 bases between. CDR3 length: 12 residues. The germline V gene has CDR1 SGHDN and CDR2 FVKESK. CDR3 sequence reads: CASSPFGLEQFF. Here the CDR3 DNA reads TGTGCCAGCAGCCCCTTCGGACTTGAGCAGTTCTTC.

The chain's CDR3 is CASSFGGTGELFF. The CDR3 region has the DNA TGTGCCAGCAGTTTCGGGGGGACCGGGGAGCTGTTTTTT. The chain employs TRBV7-3 and TRBJ2-2, with 7 bases aligning to TRBD2. V dropped 6 bases and J dropped 5; count of bases not matched to a gene: 3. This CDR3 spans 13 amino acids. Looked up from germline, CDR1 is SGHTA and CDR2 is FQGTGA.

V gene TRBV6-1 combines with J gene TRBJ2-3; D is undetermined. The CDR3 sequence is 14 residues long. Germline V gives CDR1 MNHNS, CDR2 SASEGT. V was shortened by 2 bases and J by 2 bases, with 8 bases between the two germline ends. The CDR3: CASSELGYTDTQYF. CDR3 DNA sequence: TGTGCCAGCAGTGAATTGGGCTACACAGATACGCAGTATTTT.

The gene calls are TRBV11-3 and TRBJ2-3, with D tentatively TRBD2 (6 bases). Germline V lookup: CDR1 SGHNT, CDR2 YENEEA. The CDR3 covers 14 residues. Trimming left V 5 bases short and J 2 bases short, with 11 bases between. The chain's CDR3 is CASSPLAYTDTQYF. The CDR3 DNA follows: TGTGCCAGCAGCCCCCTAGCGTACACAGATACGCAGTATTTT.

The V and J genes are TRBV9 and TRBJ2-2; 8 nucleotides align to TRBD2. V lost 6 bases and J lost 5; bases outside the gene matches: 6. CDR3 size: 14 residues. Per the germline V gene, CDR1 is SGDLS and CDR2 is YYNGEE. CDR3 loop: CASKRAGGTGELFF. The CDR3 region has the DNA TGTGCCAGCAAGCGGGCGGGAGGTACCGGGGAGCTGTTTTTT.

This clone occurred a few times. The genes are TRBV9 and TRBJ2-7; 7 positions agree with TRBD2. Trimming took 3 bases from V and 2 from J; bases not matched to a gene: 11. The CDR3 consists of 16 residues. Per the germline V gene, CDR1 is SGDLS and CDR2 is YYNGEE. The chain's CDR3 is CASSAGMGGSAYEQYF. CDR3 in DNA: TGTGCCAGCAGCGCTGGGATGGGGGGGAGTGCCTACGAGCAGTACTTC. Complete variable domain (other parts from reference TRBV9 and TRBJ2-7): DSGVTQTPKHLITATGQRVTLRCSPRSGDLSVYWYQQSLDQGLQFLIQYYNGEERAKGNILERFSAQQFPDLHSELNLSSLELGDSALYFCASSAGMGGSAYEQYFGPGTRLTVT.

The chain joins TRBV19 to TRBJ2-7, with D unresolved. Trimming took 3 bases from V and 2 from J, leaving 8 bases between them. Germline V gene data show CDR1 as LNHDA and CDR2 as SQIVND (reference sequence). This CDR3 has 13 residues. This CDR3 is CASSIKPPYEQYF. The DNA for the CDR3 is TGTGCCAGTAGTATCAAGCCCCCCTACGAGCAGTACTTC.

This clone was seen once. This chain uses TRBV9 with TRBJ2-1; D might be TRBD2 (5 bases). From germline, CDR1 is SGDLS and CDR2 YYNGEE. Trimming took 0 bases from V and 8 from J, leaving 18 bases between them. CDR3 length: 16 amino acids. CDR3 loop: CASSVEPNVAGDEQFF. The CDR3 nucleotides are TGTGCCAGCAGCGTAGAGCCCAACGTGGCGGGCGATGAGCAGTTCTTC.

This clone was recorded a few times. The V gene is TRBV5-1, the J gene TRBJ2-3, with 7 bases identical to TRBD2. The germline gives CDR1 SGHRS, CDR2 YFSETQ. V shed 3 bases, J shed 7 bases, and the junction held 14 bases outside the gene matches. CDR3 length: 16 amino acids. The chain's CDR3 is CASSSIGGRNSNTQYF. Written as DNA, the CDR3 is TGCGCCAGCAGCTCCATCGGGGGGAGGAACTCGAATACGCAGTATTTT.

CDR3 sequence reads: CASSVGQGLWETQYF. The CDR3 nucleotides read TGTGCCAGCAGCGTAGGGCAGGGGTTGTGGGAGACCCAGTACTTC. The chain couples TRBV9 to TRBJ2-5, with D possibly being TRBD1 (6 bases). The V and J ends lost 0 bases and 5 bases respectively, with 14 bases between them. The CDR3 loop spans 15 amino acids. The germline V gene has CDR1 SGDLS and CDR2 YYNGEE. Drawing the rest from reference TRBV9 and TRBJ2-5, the complete variable domain is DSGVTQTPKHLITATGQRVTLRCSPRSGDLSVYWYQQSLDQGLQFLIQYYNGEERAKGNILERFSAQQFPDLHSELNLSSLELGDSALYFCASSVGQGLWETQYFGPGTRLLVL.

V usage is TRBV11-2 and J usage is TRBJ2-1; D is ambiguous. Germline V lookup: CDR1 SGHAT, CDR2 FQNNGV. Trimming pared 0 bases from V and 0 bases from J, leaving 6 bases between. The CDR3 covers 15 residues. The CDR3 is CASSLDLYSYNEQFF. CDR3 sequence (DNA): TGTGCCAGCAGCTTAGACCTTTACTCCTACAATGAGCAGTTCTTC.

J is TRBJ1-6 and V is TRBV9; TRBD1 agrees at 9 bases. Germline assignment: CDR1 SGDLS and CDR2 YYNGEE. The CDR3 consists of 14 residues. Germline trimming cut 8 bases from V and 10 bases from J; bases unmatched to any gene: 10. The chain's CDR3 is CARTGGSFKSPLHF. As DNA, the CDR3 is TGTGCCAGGACAGGGGGAAGCTTCAAATCACCCCTCCACTTT.

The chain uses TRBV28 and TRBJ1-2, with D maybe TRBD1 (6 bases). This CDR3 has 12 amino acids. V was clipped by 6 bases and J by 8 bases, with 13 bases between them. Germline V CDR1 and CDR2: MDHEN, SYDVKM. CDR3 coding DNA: TGTGCCAGCAGATCACCAGGGGTCGGCTACACCTTC. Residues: CASRSPGVGYTF.

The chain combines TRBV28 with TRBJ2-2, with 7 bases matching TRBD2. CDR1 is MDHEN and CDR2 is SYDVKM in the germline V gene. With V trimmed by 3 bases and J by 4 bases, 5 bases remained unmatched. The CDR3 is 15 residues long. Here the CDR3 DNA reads TGTGCCAGCAGTTTCCTAGCGGTTTCCACCGGGGAGCTGTTTTTT. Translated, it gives CASSFLAVSTGELFF.

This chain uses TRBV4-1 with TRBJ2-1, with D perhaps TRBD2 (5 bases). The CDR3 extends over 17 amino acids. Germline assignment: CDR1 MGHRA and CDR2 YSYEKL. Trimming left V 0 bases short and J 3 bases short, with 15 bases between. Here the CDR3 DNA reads TGCGCCAGCAGCCAAGAGTGGTCGGGGAGTCTCTACAATGAGCAGTTCTTC. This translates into CASSQEWSGSLYNEQFF.

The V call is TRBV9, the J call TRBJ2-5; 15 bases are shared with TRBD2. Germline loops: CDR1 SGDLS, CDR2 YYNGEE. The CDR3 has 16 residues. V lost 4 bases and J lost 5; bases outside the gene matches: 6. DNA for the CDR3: TGTGCCAGCAGCCGGACTAGCGGGGGGGCTGGGGAGACCCAGTACTTC. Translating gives CASSRTSGGAGETQYF. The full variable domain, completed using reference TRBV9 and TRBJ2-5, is DSGVTQTPKHLITATGQRVTLRCSPRSGDLSVYWYQQSLDQGLQFLIQYYNGEERAKGNILERFSAQQFPDLHSELNLSSLELGDSALYFCASSRTSGGAGETQYFGPGTRLLVL.

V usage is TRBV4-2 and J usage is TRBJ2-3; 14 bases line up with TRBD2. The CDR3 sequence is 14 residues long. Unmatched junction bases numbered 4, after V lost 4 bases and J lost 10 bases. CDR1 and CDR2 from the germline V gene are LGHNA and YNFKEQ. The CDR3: CASSPRTSGGSQYF. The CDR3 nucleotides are TGTGCCAGCAGCCCGCGGACTAGCGGGGGGTCGCAGTATTTT.

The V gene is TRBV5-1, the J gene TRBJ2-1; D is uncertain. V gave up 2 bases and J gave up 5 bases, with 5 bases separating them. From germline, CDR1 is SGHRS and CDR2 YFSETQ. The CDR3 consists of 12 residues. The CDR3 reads CASSFFNNEQFF. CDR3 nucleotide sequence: TGCGCCAGCAGCTTTTTCAACAATGAGCAGTTCTTC.

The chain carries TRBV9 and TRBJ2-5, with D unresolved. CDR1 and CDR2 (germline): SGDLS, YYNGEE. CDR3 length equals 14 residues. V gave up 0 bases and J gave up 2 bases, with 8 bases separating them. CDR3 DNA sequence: TGTGCCAGCAGCGTAGGGTGGGCTCAAGAGACCCAGTACTTC. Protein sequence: CASSVGWAQETQYF.

The CDR3 nucleotides read TGTGCCAGCAGCTTGCGGGGGACCACAGATACGCAGTATTTT. It is translated as CASSLRGTTDTQYF. V usage is TRBV5-4 and J usage is TRBJ2-3, with D perhaps TRBD2 (6 bases). V shed 1 base and J shed 2 bases, with 8 bases lying between them. Germline V gives CDR1 SGHNT, CDR2 YYREEE (reference sequence). The CDR3 loop spans 14 amino acids. The full variable domain, with the rest looked up from reference TRBV5-4 and TRBJ2-3, is ETGVTQSPTHLIKTRGQQVTLRCSSQSGHNTVSWYQQALGQGPQFIFQYYREEENGRGNFPPRFSGLQFPNYSSELNVNALELDDSALYLCASSLRGTTDTQYFGPGTRLTVL.

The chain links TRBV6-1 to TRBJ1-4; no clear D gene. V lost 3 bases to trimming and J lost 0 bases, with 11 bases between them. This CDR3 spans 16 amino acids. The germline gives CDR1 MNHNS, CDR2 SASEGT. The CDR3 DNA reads TGTGCCAGCAGTGATCGGTGGACTCCAACTAATGAAAAACTGTTTTTT. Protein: CASSDRWTPTNEKLFF.

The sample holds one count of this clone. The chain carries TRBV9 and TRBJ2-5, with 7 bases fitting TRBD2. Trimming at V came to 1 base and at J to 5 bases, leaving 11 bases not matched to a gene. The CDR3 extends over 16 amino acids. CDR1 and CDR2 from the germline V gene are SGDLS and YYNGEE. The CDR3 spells CASSVSPSGVTETQYF. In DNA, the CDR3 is TGTGCCAGCAGCGTATCCCCTAGCGGTGTCACGGAGACCCAGTACTTC.

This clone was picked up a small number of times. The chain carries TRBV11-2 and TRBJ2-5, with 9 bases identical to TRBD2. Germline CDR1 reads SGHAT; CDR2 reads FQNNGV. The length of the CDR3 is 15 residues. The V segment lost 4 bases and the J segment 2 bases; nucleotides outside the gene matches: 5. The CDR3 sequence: CASSSPGLAQETQYF. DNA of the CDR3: TGTGCCAGCAGCTCACCGGGACTAGCTCAAGAGACCCAGTACTTC.